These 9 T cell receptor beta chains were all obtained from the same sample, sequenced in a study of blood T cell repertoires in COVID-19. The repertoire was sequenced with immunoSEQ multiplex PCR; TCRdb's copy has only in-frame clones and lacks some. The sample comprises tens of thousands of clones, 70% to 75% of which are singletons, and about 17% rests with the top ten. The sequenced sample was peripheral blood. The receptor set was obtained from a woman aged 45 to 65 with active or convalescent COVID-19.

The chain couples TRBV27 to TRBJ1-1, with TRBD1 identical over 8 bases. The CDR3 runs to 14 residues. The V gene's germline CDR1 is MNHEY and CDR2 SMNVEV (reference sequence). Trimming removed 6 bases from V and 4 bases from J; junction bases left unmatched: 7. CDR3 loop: CASSLRRGLTEAFF. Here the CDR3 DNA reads TGTGCCAGCAGCCTTCGCAGGGGGCTCACTGAAGCTTTCTTT.

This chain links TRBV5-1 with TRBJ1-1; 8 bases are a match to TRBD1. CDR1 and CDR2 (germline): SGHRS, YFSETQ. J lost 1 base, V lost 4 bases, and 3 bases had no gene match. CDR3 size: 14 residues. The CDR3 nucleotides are TGCGCCAGCAGCGTTGACAGGGGGAACACTGAAGCTTTCTTT. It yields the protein CASSVDRGNTEAFF.

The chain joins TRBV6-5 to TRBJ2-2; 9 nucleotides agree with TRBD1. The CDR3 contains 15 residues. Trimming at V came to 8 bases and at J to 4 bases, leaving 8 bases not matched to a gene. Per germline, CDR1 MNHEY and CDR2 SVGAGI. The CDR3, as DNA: TGTGCCAGCCACAACAGGGGGCAGGTCACCGGGGAGCTGTTTTTT. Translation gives CASHNRGQVTGELFF.

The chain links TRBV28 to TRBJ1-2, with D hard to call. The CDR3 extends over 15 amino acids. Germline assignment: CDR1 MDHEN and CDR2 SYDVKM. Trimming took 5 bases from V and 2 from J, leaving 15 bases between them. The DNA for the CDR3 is TGTGCCAGCAGTCCTTCCTTACATCGCAACTATGGCTACACCTTC. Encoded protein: CASSPSLHRNYGYTF.

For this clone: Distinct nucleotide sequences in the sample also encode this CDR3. CDR3 protein: CAWSVGGTNEKLFF. In DNA form, the CDR3 reads TGTGCCTGGAGTGTGGGGGGGACTAATGAAAAACTGTTTTTT. The chain employs TRBV30 and TRBJ1-4; D possibly corresponds to TRBD1 (5 bases). The germline V and J ends were trimmed by 0 bases and 2 bases, with 7 bases remaining between them. The CDR3 covers 14 residues. Germline CDR1 GTSNPN, CDR2 SVGIG (reference sequence).

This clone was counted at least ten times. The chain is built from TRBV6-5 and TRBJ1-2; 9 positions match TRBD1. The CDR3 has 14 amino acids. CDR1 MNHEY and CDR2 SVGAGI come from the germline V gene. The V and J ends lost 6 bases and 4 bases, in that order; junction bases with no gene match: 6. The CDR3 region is CASSGQGIGYGYTF. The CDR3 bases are TGTGCCAGCAGCGGACAGGGGATCGGCTATGGCTACACCTTC.

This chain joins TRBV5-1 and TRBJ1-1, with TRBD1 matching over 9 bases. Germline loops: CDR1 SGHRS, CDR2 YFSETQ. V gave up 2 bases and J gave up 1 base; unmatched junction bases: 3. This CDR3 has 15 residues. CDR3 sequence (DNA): TGCGCCAGCAGCTTACAGGGGGCCCGGAACACTGAAGCTTTCTTT. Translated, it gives CASSLQGARNTEAFF.

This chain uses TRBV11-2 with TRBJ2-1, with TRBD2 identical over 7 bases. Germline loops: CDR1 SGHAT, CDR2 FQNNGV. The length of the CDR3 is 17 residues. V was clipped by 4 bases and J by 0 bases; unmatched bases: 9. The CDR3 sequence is CASSSLTSWSSYNEQFF. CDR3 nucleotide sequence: TGTGCCAGCAGCTCCCTGACTAGCTGGAGCTCCTACAATGAGCAGTTCTTC. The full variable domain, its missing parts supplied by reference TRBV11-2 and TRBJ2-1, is EAGVAQSPRYKIIEKRQSVAFWCNPISGHATLYWYQQILGQGPKLLIQFQNNGVVDDSQLPKDRFSAERLKGVDSTLKIQPAKLEDSAVYLCASSSLTSWSSYNEQFFGPGTRLTVL.

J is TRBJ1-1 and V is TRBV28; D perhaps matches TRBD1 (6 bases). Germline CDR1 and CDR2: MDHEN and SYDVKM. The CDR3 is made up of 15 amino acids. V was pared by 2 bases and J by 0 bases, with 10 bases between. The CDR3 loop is CASSLKQGMNTEAFF. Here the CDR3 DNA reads TGTGCCAGCAGTTTAAAACAGGGCATGAACACTGAAGCTTTCTTT.